The subject of this entry is one T cell receptor beta chain. No antigen is known for it. This entry comes from a study of OX40 agonist ivuxolimab in advanced cancers. On the study more broadly: It was permissible to have had prior anti-PD-1, anti-PD-L1 or anti-CTLA-4 therapy, and around 40% had some. Partial responses were achieved by three patients: one hepatocellular carcinoma, two cutaneous melanoma.

The data were produced by immunoSEQ multiplex PCR, yet TCRdb's version contains in-frame clones alone and is incomplete. The data show fewer than 80,000 clones, 65% to 90% seen once. General observations from the study: Averaging showed that CD8+ T cells had more expanded clones than CD4+ did. The work left the antigen specificity of expanded peripheral T cells undetermined.

This CDR3 has 15 residues. Trimming cost V 5 bases and J 3 bases, with 14 bases left between them. Germline V gene sequence: CDR1 SEHNR, CDR2 FQNEAQ (reference sequence). The source is an adult with an advanced solid tumor such as melanoma, head and neck, liver or kidney cancer. Source: CD4+ or CD8+ T cells sorted from blood, taken in a trial of the OX40 agonist ivuxolimab. V gene TRBV7-9 combines with J gene TRBJ1-5; D gene unclear. The CDR3 region is CASSPYGEFNQPQHF. The CDR3, as DNA: TGTGCCAGCAGCCCATACGGGGAGTTCAATCAGCCCCAGCATTTT.